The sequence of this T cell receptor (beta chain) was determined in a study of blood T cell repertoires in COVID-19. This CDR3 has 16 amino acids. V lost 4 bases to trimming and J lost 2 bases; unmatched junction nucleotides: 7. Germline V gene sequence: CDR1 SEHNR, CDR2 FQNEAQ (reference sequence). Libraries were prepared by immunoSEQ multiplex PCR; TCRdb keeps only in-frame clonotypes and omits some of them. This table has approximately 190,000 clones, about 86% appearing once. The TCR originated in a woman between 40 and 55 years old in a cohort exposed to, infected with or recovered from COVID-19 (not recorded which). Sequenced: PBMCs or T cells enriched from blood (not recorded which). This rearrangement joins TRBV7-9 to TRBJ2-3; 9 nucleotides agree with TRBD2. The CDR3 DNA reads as TGTGCCAGCAGCTATCCTAGCGGGGTGCACACAGATACGCAGTATTTT. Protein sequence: CASSYPSGVHTDTQYF.